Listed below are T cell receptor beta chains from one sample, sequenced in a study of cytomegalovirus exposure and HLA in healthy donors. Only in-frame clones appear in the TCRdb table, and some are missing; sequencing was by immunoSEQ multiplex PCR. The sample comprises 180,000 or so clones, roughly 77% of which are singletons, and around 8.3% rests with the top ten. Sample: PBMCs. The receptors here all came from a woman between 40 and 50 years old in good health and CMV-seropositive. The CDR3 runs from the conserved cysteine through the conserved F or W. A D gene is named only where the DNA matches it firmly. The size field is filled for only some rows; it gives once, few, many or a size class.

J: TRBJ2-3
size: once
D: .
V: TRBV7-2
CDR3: CASSGKGRSRGWGTDTQYF
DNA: TGTGCCAGCAGCGGGAAAGGCCGATCCAGGGGCTGGGGCACAGATACGCAGTATTTT

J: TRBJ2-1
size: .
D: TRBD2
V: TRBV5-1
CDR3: CASSSWGGRAGNEQFF
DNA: TGCGCCAGCAGCTCTTGGGGCGGGAGGGCCGGTAATGAGCAGTTCTTC

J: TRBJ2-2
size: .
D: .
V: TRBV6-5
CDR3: CASSYEAGNTGELFF
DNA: TGTGCCAGCAGTTACGAGGCGGGGAACACCGGGGAGCTGTTTTTT

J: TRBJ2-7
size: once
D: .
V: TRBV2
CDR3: CASRREVGEQYF
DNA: TGTGCCAGCAGAAGGGAGGTGGGCGAGCAGTACTTC

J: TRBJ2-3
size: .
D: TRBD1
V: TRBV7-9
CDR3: CASSSYRGLTDTQYF
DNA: TGTGCCAGCAGCTCGTACAGGGGGTTAACAGATACGCAGTATTTT

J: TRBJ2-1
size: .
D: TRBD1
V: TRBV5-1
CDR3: CASSGGTGGYNEQFF
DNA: TGCGCCAGCAGCGGAGGGACAGGGGGTTACAATGAGCAGTTCTTC

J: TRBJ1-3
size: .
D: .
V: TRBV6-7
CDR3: CASIQVRGGNTIYF
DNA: TGTGCCAGCATCCAAGTCAGGGGAGGAAACACCATATATTTT

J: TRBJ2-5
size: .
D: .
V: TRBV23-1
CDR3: CASSSWRDFNSATQYF
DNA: TGCGCCAGCAGTTCCTGGCGGGACTTCAACTCTGCGACCCAGTACTTC

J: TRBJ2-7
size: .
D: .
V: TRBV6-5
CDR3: CASSSAGFIYEQYF
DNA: TGTGCCAGCAGTTCTGCAGGGTTCATCTACGAGCAGTACTTC

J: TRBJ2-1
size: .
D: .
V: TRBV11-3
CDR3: CASSARLGGDNEQFF
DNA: TGTGCCAGCAGCGCCAGACTAGGCGGTGACAATGAGCAGTTCTTC

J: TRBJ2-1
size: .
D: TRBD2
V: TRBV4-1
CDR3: CASSRSSGKTYNEQFF
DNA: TGCGCCAGCAGCCGATCCAGCGGGAAAACCTACAATGAGCAGTTCTTC

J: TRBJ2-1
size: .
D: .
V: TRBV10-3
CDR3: CAISESPVSYNEQFF
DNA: TGTGCCATCAGTGAGTCTCCCGTCTCCTACAATGAGCAGTTCTTC

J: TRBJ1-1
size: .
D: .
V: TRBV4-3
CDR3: CASSQGFTLEAFF
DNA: TGCGCCAGCAGCCAAGGGTTTACTCTTGAAGCTTTCTTT

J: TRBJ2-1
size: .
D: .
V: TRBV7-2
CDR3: CASSLDGGFRNEQFF
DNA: TGTGCCAGCAGCTTAGACGGCGGATTTAGGAATGAGCAGTTCTTC

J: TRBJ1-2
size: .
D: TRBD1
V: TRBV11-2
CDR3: CASHKGLGTGLGYTF
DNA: TGTGCCAGCCATAAGGGCTTAGGGACAGGTCTTGGCTACACCTTC

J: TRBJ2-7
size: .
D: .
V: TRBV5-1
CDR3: CASSLATSSDEQYF
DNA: TGCGCCAGCAGCTTGGCTACTAGCAGTGACGAGCAGTACTTC

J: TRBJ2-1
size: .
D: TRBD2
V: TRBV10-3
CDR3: CAISAAGGGSEQFF
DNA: TGTGCCATCAGTGCAGCGGGAGGGGGGAGTGAGCAGTTCTTC

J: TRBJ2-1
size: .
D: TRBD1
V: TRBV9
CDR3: CASSVEGQKYNEQFF
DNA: TGTGCCAGCAGCGTAGAGGGACAGAAATACAATGAGCAGTTCTTC

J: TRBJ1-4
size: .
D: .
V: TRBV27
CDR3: CASSPAGAWEKLFF
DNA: TGTGCCAGCAGCCCCGCGGGGGCGTGGGAAAAACTGTTTTTT

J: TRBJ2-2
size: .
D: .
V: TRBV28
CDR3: CASSFGQTRDTGELFF
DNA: TGTGCCAGCAGTTTTGGGCAAACTAGGGATACCGGGGAGCTGTTTTTT

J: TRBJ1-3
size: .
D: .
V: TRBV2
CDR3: CASIVRSLSGNTIYF
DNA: TGTGCCAGCATCGTCCGTTCCCTCTCTGGAAACACCATATATTTT

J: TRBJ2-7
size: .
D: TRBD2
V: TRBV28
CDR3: CASRFSGMVAYEQYF
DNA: TGTGCCAGCAGGTTTAGCGGGATGGTCGCCTACGAGCAGTACTTC

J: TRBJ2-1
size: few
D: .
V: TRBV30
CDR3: CAWSVQFETEQFF
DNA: TGTGCCTGGAGTGTACAGTTTGAGACAGAGCAGTTCTTC

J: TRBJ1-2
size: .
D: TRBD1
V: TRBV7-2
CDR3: CASSLDRGNGYTF
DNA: TGTGCCAGCAGCTTAGACAGGGGGAATGGCTACACCTTC

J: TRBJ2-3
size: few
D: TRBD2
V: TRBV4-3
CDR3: CASSQGGGTSGRGRDTQYF
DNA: TGCGCCAGCAGCCAAGGAGGGGGGACTAGCGGGAGGGGCCGCGATACGCAGTATTTT

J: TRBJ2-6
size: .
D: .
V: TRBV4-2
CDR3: CASSQEVTASGANVLTF
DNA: TGTGCCAGCAGCCAAGAAGTGACAGCCTCTGGGGCCAACGTCCTGACTTTC

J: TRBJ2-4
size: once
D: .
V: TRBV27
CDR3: CASSLSSGSDIQYF
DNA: TGTGCCAGCAGTTTATCCTCCGGGAGTGACATTCAGTACTTC

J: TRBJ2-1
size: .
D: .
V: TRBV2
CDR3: CASSEARLIYEQFF
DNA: TGTGCCAGCAGTGAAGCGCGATTGATCTATGAGCAGTTCTTC

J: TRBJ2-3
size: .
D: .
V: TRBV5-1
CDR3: CASSFLGGGRDTQYF
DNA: TGCGCCAGCAGCTTCCTAGGGGGGGGCAGAGATACGCAGTATTTT

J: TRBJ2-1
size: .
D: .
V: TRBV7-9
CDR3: CASSLASPYNEQFF
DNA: TGTGCCAGCAGCTTAGCCTCCCCGTACAATGAGCAGTTCTTC

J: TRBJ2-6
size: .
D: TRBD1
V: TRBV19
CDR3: CASRDRDLGGANVLTF
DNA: TGTGCCAGTCGGGACAGGGATCTTGGTGGGGCCAACGTCCTGACTTTC

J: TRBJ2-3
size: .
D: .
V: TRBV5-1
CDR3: CASSLLALSTDTQYF
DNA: TGCGCCAGCAGCTTACTAGCTTTGTCCACAGATACGCAGTATTTT

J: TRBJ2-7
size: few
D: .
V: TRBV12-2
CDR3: CASRSRGQYF
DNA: TGTGCAAGTCGCTCCCGGGGGCAGTACTTC

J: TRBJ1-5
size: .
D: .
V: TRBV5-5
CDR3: CASSFGQGSNQPQHF
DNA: TGTGCCAGCAGCTTCGGCCAGGGCAGTAATCAGCCCCAGCATTTT

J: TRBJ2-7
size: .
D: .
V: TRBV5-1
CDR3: CASSLDRSLYEQYF
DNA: TGCGCCAGCAGCTTGGACAGGAGCCTCTACGAGCAGTACTTC